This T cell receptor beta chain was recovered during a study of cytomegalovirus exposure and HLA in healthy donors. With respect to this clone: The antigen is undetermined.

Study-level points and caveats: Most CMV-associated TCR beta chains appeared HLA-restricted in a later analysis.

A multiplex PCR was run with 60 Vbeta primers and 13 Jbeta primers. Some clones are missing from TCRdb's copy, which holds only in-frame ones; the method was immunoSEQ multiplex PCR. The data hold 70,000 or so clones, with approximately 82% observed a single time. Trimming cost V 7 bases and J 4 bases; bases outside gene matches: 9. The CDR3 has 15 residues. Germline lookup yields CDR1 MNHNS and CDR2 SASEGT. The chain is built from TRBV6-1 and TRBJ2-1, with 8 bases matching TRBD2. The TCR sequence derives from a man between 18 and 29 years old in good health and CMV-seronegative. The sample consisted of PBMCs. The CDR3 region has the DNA TGTGCCAGCACAGCCAGCGGGAGAGTATACAATGAGCAGTTCTTC. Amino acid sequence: CASTASGRVYNEQFF.